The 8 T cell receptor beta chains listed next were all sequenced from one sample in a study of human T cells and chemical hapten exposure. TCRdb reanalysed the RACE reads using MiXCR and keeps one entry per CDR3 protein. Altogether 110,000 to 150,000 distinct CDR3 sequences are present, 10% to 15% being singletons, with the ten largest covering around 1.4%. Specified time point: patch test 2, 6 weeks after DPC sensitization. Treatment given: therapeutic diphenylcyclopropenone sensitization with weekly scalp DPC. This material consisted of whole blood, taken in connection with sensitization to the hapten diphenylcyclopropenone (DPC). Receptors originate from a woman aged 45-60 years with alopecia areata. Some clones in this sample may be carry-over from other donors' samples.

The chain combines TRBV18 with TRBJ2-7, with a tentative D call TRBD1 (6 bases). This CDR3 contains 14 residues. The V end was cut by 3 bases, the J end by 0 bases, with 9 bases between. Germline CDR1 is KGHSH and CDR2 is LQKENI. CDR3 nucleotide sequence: TGTGCCAGCTCACCGCGGACAGTCTCCTACGAGCAGTACTTC. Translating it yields CASSPRTVSYEQYF.

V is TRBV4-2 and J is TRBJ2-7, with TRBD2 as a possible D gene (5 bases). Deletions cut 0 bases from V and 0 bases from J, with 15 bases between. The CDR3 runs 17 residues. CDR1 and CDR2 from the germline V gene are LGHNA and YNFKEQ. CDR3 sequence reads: CASSQDTSRVISYEQYF. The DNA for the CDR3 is TGTGCCAGCAGCCAAGATACTTCGCGGGTGATCTCCTACGAGCAGTACTTC.

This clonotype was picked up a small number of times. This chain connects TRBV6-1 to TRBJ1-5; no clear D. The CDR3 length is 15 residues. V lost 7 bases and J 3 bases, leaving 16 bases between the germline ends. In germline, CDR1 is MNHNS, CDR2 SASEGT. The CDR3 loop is CASTGVGSNNQPQHF. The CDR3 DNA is TGTGCCAGCACTGGAGTGGGCAGCAACAATCAGCCCCAGCATTTT.

CDR3 nucleotide sequence: TGCGCCAGCAGCCCGGGACTAGCGGCCTCCACAGACAATGAGCAGTTCTTC. This translates into CASSPGLAASTDNEQFF. The chain carries TRBV5-1 and TRBJ2-1, with 11 nucleotides matching TRBD2. The germline V gene encodes CDR1 SGHRS and CDR2 YFSETQ. Trimming at V came to 4 bases and at J to 5 bases, leaving 11 bases not matched to a gene. The CDR3 is made up of 17 amino acids.

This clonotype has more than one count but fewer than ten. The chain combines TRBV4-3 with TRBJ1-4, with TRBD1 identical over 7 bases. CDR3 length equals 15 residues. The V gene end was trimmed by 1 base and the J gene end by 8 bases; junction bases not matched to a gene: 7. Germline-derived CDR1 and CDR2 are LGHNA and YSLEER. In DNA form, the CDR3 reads TGCGCCAGCAGCCAAGGGGTCAGGGGGAACGAAAAACTGTTTTTT. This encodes CASSQGVRGNEKLFF.

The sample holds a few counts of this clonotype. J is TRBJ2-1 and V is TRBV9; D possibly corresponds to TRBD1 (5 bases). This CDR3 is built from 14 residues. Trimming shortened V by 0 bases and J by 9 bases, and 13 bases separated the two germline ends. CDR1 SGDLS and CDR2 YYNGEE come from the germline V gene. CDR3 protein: CASSVAGVRGEQFF. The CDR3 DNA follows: TGTGCCAGCAGCGTAGCTGGCGTTAGGGGTGAGCAGTTCTTC.

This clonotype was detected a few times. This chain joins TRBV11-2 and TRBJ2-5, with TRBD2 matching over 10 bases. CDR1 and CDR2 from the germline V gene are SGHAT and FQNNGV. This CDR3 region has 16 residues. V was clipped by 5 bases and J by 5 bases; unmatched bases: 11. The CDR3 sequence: CASSRPAGGPRETQYF. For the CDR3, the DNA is TGTGCCAGCAGCCGGCCAGCGGGAGGGCCTCGGGAGACCCAGTACTTC.

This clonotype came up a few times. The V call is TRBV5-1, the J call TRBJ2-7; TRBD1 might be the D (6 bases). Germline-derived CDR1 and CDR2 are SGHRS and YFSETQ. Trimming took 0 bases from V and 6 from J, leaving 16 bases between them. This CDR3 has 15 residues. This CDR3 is CASSLAVQGVSEQYF. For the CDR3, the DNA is TGCGCCAGCAGCTTGGCGGTACAGGGCGTGAGCGAGCAGTACTTC.